This TCR beta chain was captured in a study of beta chain features in type 1 diabetes. Study-level background: Examination of sorted cells across all samples involved about 100,000,000 cells.

Germline-derived CDR1 and CDR2 are SGHDN and FVKESK. The CDR3 is made up of 13 amino acids. Trimming stripped 4 bases from V and 4 bases from J, with 10 bases between. This clone was found a few times. What it recognizes is unknown. Since all of the isolated RNA was reverse transcribed, expressed TCRB transcripts were what got sequenced. Generated by immunoSEQ multiplex PCR, the TCRdb table keeps only in-frame clones and is missing some. The sample lists 240,000 or so clones; around 20% were seen once. Study-wide points: A PCR bias possibly favoring shorter templates would apply equally to patients and controls. Moderately but significantly shorter TCRB CDR3s were found in Type 1 diabetes patients in all four CD4+ subsets. Cells carrying high TCR expression could end up over-represented when cDNA is sequenced. Unsettled here was the matter of whether HLA type influences TCRB rearrangement.

The receptor was isolated from a woman in her thirties or forties with type 1 diabetes. The sequenced material came from naive CD4+ T cells from blood. The gene calls are TRBV14 and TRBJ1-2; the D is unclear. CDR3 loop: CASSPTVIYGYTF. DNA for the CDR3: TGTGCCAGCAGCCCCACAGTCATCTATGGCTACACCTTC.